The 30 T cell receptor beta chains below come from one sample, sequenced in a study of OX40 agonist ivuxolimab in advanced cancers. Data came from immunoSEQ multiplex PCR; TCRdb stores just in-frame clones and leaves some out. The sample contains about 7,300 clones, 80% to 85% of which appear only once. The sequencing used CD4+ or CD8+ T cells sorted from blood, collected in a trial of the OX40 agonist ivuxolimab. The receptors come from an adult with an advanced solid tumor such as melanoma, head and neck, liver or kidney cancer.

The chain joins TRBV11-1 to TRBJ2-7; TRBD2 agrees at 11 bases. The junction had 6 bases not matched to a gene; V was cut back by 2 bases and J by 0 bases. Germline CDR1 and CDR2: SGHAT and FQDESV (reference sequence). The CDR3 covers 17 residues. The CDR3 reads CASSLLASGGPSYEQYF. The CDR3 nucleotides read TGTGCCAGCAGCTTACTGGCTAGCGGGGGGCCCTCCTACGAGCAGTACTTC.

This chain joins TRBV28 and TRBJ2-7; the match to TRBD1 covers 7 bases. V lost 1 base and J lost 2; bases outside the gene matches: 2. Germline CDR1 reads MDHEN; CDR2 reads SYDVKM. The CDR3 has 14 residues. The DNA for the CDR3 is TGTGCCAGCAGTTTATATCAGGGGGCCTACGAGCAGTACTTC. Encoded protein: CASSLYQGAYEQYF.

This chain joins TRBV7-9 and TRBJ2-1; tentative D call: TRBD1 (6 bases). Trimming shortened V by 6 bases and J by 5 bases, and 8 bases separated the two germline ends. Germline assignment: CDR1 SEHNR and CDR2 FQNEAQ (reference sequence). CDR3 length: 12 residues. The CDR3: CASRYRDNEQFF. The CDR3 nucleotides are TGTGCCAGCAGGTACAGGGACAATGAGCAGTTCTTC.

The chain is built from TRBV7-6 and TRBJ1-1, with D perhaps TRBD1 (5 bases). The length of the CDR3 is 18 residues. Germline values: CDR1 SGHVS, CDR2 FNYEAQ. V lost 0 bases and J 4 bases, leaving 21 bases between the germline ends. Here the CDR3 DNA reads TGTGCCAGCAGCTTAGCGCTATCTGGAGGGGCCCTGAGCACTGAAGCTTTCTTT. Translating gives CASSLALSGGALSTEAFF. Full variable domain (remainder filled in from reference TRBV7-6 and TRBJ1-1): GAGVSQSPRYKVTKRGQDVALRCDPISGHVSLYWYRQALGQGPEFLTYFNYEAQQDKSGLPNDRFSAERPEGSISTLTIQRTEQRDSAMYRCASSLALSGGALSTEAFFGQGTRLTVV.

V is TRBV25-1 and J is TRBJ2-2; TRBD2 matches 8 bases. Germline CDR1 reads MGHDK; CDR2 reads SYGVNS. The CDR3 contains 16 residues. Trimming at V came to 1 base and at J to 5 bases, leaving 6 bases not matched to a gene. CDR3 sequence (DNA): TGTGCCAGCAGTGAATGGGTAGCGGGGCCTACCGGGGAGCTGTTTTTT. Translated: CASSEWVAGPTGELFF.

In its sample, this clone was seen many times. V usage is TRBV11-2 and J usage is TRBJ2-2; D gene uncertain. Germline V gene lookup returns CDR1 SGHAT and CDR2 FQNNGV. This CDR3 region has 12 residues. Between the trimmed V and J ends, which lost 3 bases and 4 bases, there was a span of 3 bases. The CDR3 DNA sequence: TGTGCCAGCAGCTTTCCCACCGGGGAGCTGTTTTTT. Protein: CASSFPTGELFF.

The V call is TRBV7-2, the J call TRBJ2-1; 12 bases map to TRBD2. Germline V CDR1 and CDR2: SGHTA, FQGNSA. The trim removed 0 bases at V and 2 bases at J, leaving 14 bases unmatched. The CDR3 is made up of 21 amino acids. The CDR3 bases are TGTGCCAGCAGCTTAGCTCCCGGACTAGCGGGGAACTACCCAACCTACAATGAGCAGTTCTTC. Amino acid sequence: CASSLAPGLAGNYPTYNEQFF.

The V and J genes are TRBV6-1 and TRBJ1-1; 8 bases match TRBD1. Germline V gene lookup returns CDR1 MNHNS and CDR2 SASEGT. CDR3 size: 13 residues. V gave up 6 bases and J gave up 4 bases; unmatched junction bases: 4. The DNA of the CDR3 is TGTGCCAGCAGCATGACAGGGGCCACTGAAGCTTTCTTT. Its translation: CASSMTGATEAFF.

This sequence joins TRBV2 and TRBJ1-2; D is undetermined. CDR1 SNHLY and CDR2 FYNNEI come from the germline V gene. Trimming removed 4 bases from V and 0 bases from J, with 6 bases in between. This CDR3 comprises 13 residues. Here the CDR3 DNA reads TGTGCCAGCAGTGGTCGCACTAACTATGGCTACACCTTC. The encoded protein is CASSGRTNYGYTF.

This chain joins TRBV9 and TRBJ2-7; 7 positions match TRBD2. CDR3 length: 14 residues. Germline lookup yields CDR1 SGDLS and CDR2 YYNGEE. V shed 0 bases and J 3 bases; nucleotides not matched to a gene: 3. CDR3 sequence (DNA): TGTGCCAGCAGCGTAGACGGCGGGGGCTACGAGCAGTACTTC. Protein sequence: CASSVDGGGYEQYF.

The J gene is TRBJ1-1, the V gene TRBV30; weak D call: TRBD1 (5 bases). The CDR3 loop spans 12 amino acids. The germline V gene has CDR1 GTSNPN and CDR2 SVGIG (reference sequence). The V end was cut by 5 bases, the J end by 3 bases, with 10 bases between. CDR3 protein: CAWDDSYTEAFF. The CDR3 bases are TGTGCCTGGGATGACAGCTACACTGAAGCTTTCTTT.

This clone was picked up a small number of times. V and J are TRBV5-8 and TRBJ2-7; unclear D gene. Germline CDR1 SGHTS, CDR2 YDEGEE. V was pared by 4 bases and J by 5 bases, with 13 bases between. This CDR3 region has 13 residues. The CDR3 spells CASSVWGTDEQYF. CDR3 coding DNA: TGTGCCAGCAGCGTATGGGGAACCGACGAGCAGTACTTC.

The gene calls are TRBV5-5 and TRBJ2-2; D not resolved. CDR1 and CDR2 from the germline V gene are SGHKS and YYEKEE (reference sequence). The germline V and J ends were trimmed by 0 bases and 0 bases, with 6 bases remaining between them. This CDR3 is 15 amino acids long. CDR3 residues: CASSLDIANTGELFF. CDR3 in DNA: TGTGCCAGCAGCTTGGATATCGCGAACACCGGGGAGCTGTTTTTT.

This clone was seen a single time. CDR3 amino acids: CASSLGRGGELFF. The CDR3 nucleotides read TGCGCCAGCAGCTTGGGCAGGGGCGGGGAGCTGTTTTTT. The chain carries TRBV5-1 and TRBJ2-2; TRBD1 is a possible D gene (6 bases). V dropped 0 bases and J dropped 7 bases, with 7 bases sitting between them. There are 13 residues in the CDR3. Germline values: CDR1 SGHRS, CDR2 YFSETQ.

This clone appeared once. The V call is TRBV9, the J call TRBJ2-7, with D perhaps matching TRBD1 or TRBD2 (5 bases each). The germline V gene encodes CDR1 SGDLS and CDR2 YYNGEE. With 2 bases removed from V and 6 bases from J, the gap between germline ends came to 15 bases. The CDR3 runs to 14 residues. The chain's CDR3 is CASSVRDGALEQYF. The CDR3 coding sequence is TGTGCCAGCAGCGTCCGGGACGGAGCCCTCGAGCAGTACTTC.

The CDR3 nucleotides read TGTGCCAGTAGTATAGGCGAGGGGGGCGCCGATGGCTACACCTTC. It encodes CASSIGEGGADGYTF. The chain carries TRBV19 and TRBJ1-2; possibly TRBD1 for D (6 bases). The CDR3 extends over 15 amino acids. Germline V lookup: CDR1 LNHDA, CDR2 SQIVND (reference sequence). V lost 1 base, J lost 6 bases, and 15 bases lay in between.

The chain employs TRBV28 and TRBJ2-3; 8 nucleotides line up with TRBD2. With 5 bases clipped from V and 2 bases from J, the junction kept 12 bases outside the gene matches. The germline CDR1 and CDR2 sequences are MDHEN and SYDVKM. This CDR3 comprises 17 residues. The CDR3 sequence: CASSPTPGLENTDTQYF. In DNA form, the CDR3 reads TGTGCCAGCAGTCCCACTCCGGGACTAGAAAACACAGATACGCAGTATTTT.

The chain combines TRBV28 with TRBJ1-2, with TRBD1 matching over 7 bases. Trimming cost V 10 bases and J 7 bases; bases outside gene matches: 21. The CDR3 extends over 16 amino acids. Per the germline V gene, CDR1 is MDHEN and CDR2 is SYDVKM. This chain's CDR3 is CATSRVRDSSFTGYTF. The CDR3, as DNA: TGTGCCACCAGCAGAGTCCGGGACAGTTCCTTCACTGGCTACACCTTC.

The chain carries TRBV30 and TRBJ2-7; D is possibly TRBD1 (6 bases). The CDR3 length is 15 residues. V lost 4 bases and J lost 9, with 25 bases in between. Per germline, CDR1 GTSNPN and CDR2 SVGIG (reference sequence). The CDR3 DNA follows: TGTGCCTGGAAGGTGCGGGCAGGGGATTTAGACGGGCAGTACTTC. It specifies CAWKVRAGDLDGQYF.

This CDR3 is CASSPGWGGNTEAFF. The CDR3 DNA is TGTGCCAGCAGTCCTGGCTGGGGGGGAAACACTGAAGCTTTCTTT. V is TRBV27 and J is TRBJ1-1; perhaps TRBD1 as D (5 bases). V shed 5 bases and J shed 2 bases, with 15 bases lying between them. Looked up from germline, CDR1 is MNHEY and CDR2 is SMNVEV (reference sequence). The CDR3 has 15 amino acids.

This chain joins TRBV5-6 and TRBJ1-2, with unresolved D. The CDR3 runs to 15 residues. Looked up from germline, CDR1 is SGHDT and CDR2 is YYEEEE. Trimming took 4 bases from V and 6 from J, leaving 19 bases between them. This chain's CDR3 is CASSLQHGRPDGYTF. CDR3 coding DNA: TGTGCCAGCAGCCTTCAACACGGACGCCCCGATGGCTACACCTTC.

The chain uses TRBV18 and TRBJ2-7, with D possibly matching TRBD2 (5 bases). Between the trimmed V and J ends, which lost 0 bases and 5 bases, there was a span of 5 bases. The CDR3 is 12 residues long. CDR1 and CDR2 (germline): KGHSH, LQKENI. As DNA, the CDR3 is TGTGCCAGCTCACCACCCGGGGACGAGCAGTACTTC. Its translation is CASSPPGDEQYF.

The chain joins TRBV4-1 to TRBJ2-7; D is tentatively TRBD1 or TRBD2 (5 bases each). Germline assignment: CDR1 MGHRA and CDR2 YSYEKL. This CDR3 comprises 13 residues. V lost 4 bases and J lost 2, with 9 bases in between. CDR3 loop: CASSRLGAYEQYF. In DNA, the CDR3 is TGCGCCAGCAGCCGTCTGGGGGCCTACGAGCAGTACTTC.

This chain uses TRBV4-1 with TRBJ1-5; TRBD1 is a possible D gene (6 bases). The V end lost 3 bases, the J end lost 4 bases, and 19 bases lay between the germline ends. Looked up from germline, CDR1 is MGHRA and CDR2 is YSYEKL. This CDR3 has 17 residues. The CDR3 DNA sequence: TGCGCCAGCAGCCACCCAAAGGGGGGTTCAGGAAATCAGCCCCAGCATTTT. Amino acids: CASSHPKGGSGNQPQHF.

V is TRBV6-6 and J is TRBJ2-1; D is uncertain. From germline, CDR1 is MNHNY and CDR2 SVGAGI (reference sequence). The CDR3 consists of 10 residues. Trimming removed 2 bases at V and 7 bases at J, with 0 bases between. The CDR3 DNA follows: TGTGCCAGCAGTTACAATGAGCAGTTCTTC. As protein: CASSYNEQFF.

The chain couples TRBV11-2 to TRBJ1-2; 11 positions match TRBD1. The CDR3 loop spans 12 amino acids. Germline V CDR1 and CDR2: SGHAT, FQNNGV. V was pared by 8 bases and J by 6 bases, with 2 bases of the junction left unmatched. The DNA of the CDR3 is TGTGCCAGCGGACAGGGGGCGGATGGCTACACCTTC. Translating gives CASGQGADGYTF.

This chain uses TRBV25-1 with TRBJ2-1, with 7 bases matching TRBD1. CDR1 is MGHDK and CDR2 is SYGVNS in the germline V gene. V shed 10 bases, J shed 6 bases, and the junction held 12 bases outside the gene matches. The CDR3 consists of 14 residues. DNA for the CDR3: TGTGCCATCAAAGACAGACAGGGCTGCAATGAGCAGTTCTTC. It codes for CAIKDRQGCNEQFF.

This clone rates as large (0.1 to 1%). V usage is TRBV2 and J usage is TRBJ1-2; 12 bases are shared with TRBD1. Germline-derived CDR1 and CDR2 are SNHLY and FYNNEI. The J segment lost 4 bases and the V segment lost 6 bases, leaving 6 bases of the junction unmatched. The CDR3 loop spans 15 amino acids. In DNA, the CDR3 is TGTGCCAGCAGGGTCGGGACAGGGGGCAGCTATGGCTACACCTTC. It is translated as CASRVGTGGSYGYTF. Full variable domain (rest looked up from reference TRBV2 and TRBJ1-2): EPEVTQTPSHQVTQMGQEVILRCVPISNHLYFYWYRQILGQKVEFLVSFYNNEISEKSEIFDDQFSVERPDGSNFTLKIRSTKLEDSAMYFCASRVGTGGSYGYTFGSGTRLTVV.

The chain is built from TRBV7-9 and TRBJ2-1; D might be TRBD1 (5 bases). Germline loops: CDR1 SEHNR, CDR2 FQNEAQ (reference sequence). This CDR3 has 12 amino acids. V lost 2 bases and J lost 9, with 8 bases in between. The CDR3 protein is CASSLQGSEQFF. CDR3 DNA: TGTGCCAGCAGCTTACAGGGTAGTGAGCAGTTCTTC.

This clone was picked up one time. This chain uses TRBV5-1 with TRBJ2-2; D unresolved. Trimming stripped 0 bases from V and 1 base from J, with 4 bases between. Germline V gene data show CDR1 as SGHRS and CDR2 as YFSETQ. CDR3 length equals 14 residues. In nucleotides, the CDR3 is TGCGCCAGCAGCTTGGACAGGAACACCGGGGAGCTGTTTTTT. Its translation: CASSLDRNTGELFF.